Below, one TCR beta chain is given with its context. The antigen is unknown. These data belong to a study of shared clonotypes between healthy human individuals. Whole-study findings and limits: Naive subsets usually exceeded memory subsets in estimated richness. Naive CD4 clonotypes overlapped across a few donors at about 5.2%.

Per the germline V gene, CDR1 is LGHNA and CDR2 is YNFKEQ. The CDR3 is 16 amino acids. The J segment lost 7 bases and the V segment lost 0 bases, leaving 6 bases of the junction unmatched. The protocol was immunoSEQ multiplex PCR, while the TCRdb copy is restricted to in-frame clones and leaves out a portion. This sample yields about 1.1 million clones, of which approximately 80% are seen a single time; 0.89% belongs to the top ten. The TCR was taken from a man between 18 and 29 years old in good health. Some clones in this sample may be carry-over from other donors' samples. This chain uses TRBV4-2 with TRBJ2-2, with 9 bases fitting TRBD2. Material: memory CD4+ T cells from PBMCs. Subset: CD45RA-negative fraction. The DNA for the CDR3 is TGTGCCAGCAGCCAAGAAGCGGGAGGTGGTGGCGGGGAGCTGTTTTTT. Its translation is CASSQEAGGGGGELFF.